These 15 T cell receptor beta chains came from one sample sequenced in a study of CD8 T cells in Susac syndrome. Reverse transcription of 0.5 to 1 ug RNA used random hexamers. TCRdb independently ran MiXCR on the immunoSEQ multiplex PCR reads; one entry per CDR3 protein. Of some 180,000 distinct CDR3 sequences in the sample, about 95% are singletons; the top ten hold 0.1%. The specimen was CD4+ T cells from PBMCs. The origin of the receptors is a human donor in good health.

The rearrangement joins TRBV20-1 to TRBJ1-2, with D possibly being TRBD1 (6 bases). Germline CDR1 DFQATT, CDR2 SNEGSKA (reference sequence). The CDR3 is 16 amino acids. Trimming took 3 bases from V and 7 from J, leaving 24 bases between them. The CDR3 reads CSASTLPGAGVGGYTF. CDR3 bases: TGCAGTGCTAGTACGCTCCCTGGGGCAGGGGTAGGTGGCTACACCTTC.

The chain combines TRBV5-1 with TRBJ2-1; D is ambiguous. Trimming pared 2 bases from V and 7 bases from J, leaving 10 bases between. Germline CDR1 and CDR2: SGHRS and YFSETQ. The CDR3 is 13 residues long. The CDR3 spells CASSFSGQNEQFF. CDR3 DNA: TGCGCCAGCAGCTTCTCGGGCCAAAATGAGCAGTTCTTC. The full variable domain, completed using reference TRBV5-1 and TRBJ2-1, is KAGVTQTPRYLIKTRGQQVTLSCSPISGHRSVSWYQQTPGQGLQFLFEYFSETQRNKGNFPGRFSGRQFSNSRSEMNVSTLELGDSALYLCASSFSGQNEQFFGPGTRLTVL.

The CDR3: CASSPKREAGVEQFF. Written as DNA, the CDR3 is TGTGCCAGCAGCCCAAAGAGGGAAGCGGGAGTTGAGCAGTTCTTC. The V and J genes are TRBV3-1 and TRBJ2-1, with 8 nucleotides matching TRBD2. The CDR3 extends over 15 amino acids. Germline assignment: CDR1 LGHDT and CDR2 YNNKEL (reference sequence). The V gene end was trimmed by 4 bases and the J gene end by 9 bases; junction bases not matched to a gene: 11.

The table lists this clonotype with a count of one. This chain connects TRBV19 to TRBJ2-4; maybe TRBD2 (6 bases). Germline CDR1 is LNHDA and CDR2 is SQIVND (reference sequence). This CDR3 spans 14 amino acids. The germline V and J ends were trimmed by 1 base and 8 bases, with 12 bases remaining between them. The CDR3 sequence: CASSIGRGGDIQYF. CDR3 DNA sequence: TGTGCCAGTAGTATAGGCCGGGGAGGCGACATTCAGTACTTC.

The chain couples TRBV5-4 to TRBJ2-1; D unresolved. Per the germline V gene, CDR1 is SGHNT and CDR2 is YYREEE (reference sequence). V was pared by 2 bases and J by 9 bases, with 30 bases between. The CDR3 spans 19 residues. The CDR3 protein is CASSFGYQRIVVLTGEQFF. CDR3 DNA sequence: TGTGCCAGCAGCTTCGGTTATCAAAGGATCGTAGTGTTGACCGGTGAGCAGTTCTTC.

The V call is TRBV28, the J call TRBJ2-4; no firm D call. This CDR3 comprises 14 residues. In germline, CDR1 is MDHEN, CDR2 SYDVKM. Trimming pared 1 base from V and 9 bases from J, leaving 13 bases between. CDR3 sequence (DNA): TGTGCCAGCAGTTTATCAGCCACCAAGGGCATTCAGTACTTC. Its translation: CASSLSATKGIQYF.

This chain joins TRBV20-1 and TRBJ1-1; D call uncertain. The CDR3 runs to 13 residues. CDR1 and CDR2 from the germline V gene are DFQATT and SNEGSKA (reference sequence). The V end lost 3 bases, the J end lost 5 bases, and 13 bases lay between the germline ends. The CDR3 nucleotides read TGCAGTGCTAGTTCTGAGGGAGGAACTGAAGCTTTCTTT. Protein sequence: CSASSEGGTEAFF.

The chain carries TRBV27 and TRBJ2-7; a possible D gene is TRBD2 (6 bases). The CDR3 contains 14 residues. The germline gives CDR1 MNHEY, CDR2 SMNVEV (reference sequence). V lost 8 bases to trimming and J lost 2 bases, with 16 bases between them. The CDR3 protein is CASAIGSLPYEQYF. Written as DNA, the CDR3 is TGTGCCAGCGCTATCGGGAGTCTCCCCTACGAGCAGTACTTC.

The V call is TRBV29-1, the J call TRBJ2-1; maybe TRBD2 (6 bases). The CDR3 contains 14 residues. CDR1 is SQVTM, CDR2 ANQGSEA, per germline. V was pared by 3 bases and J by 6 bases, with 15 bases between. The CDR3 DNA follows: TGCAGCGTTGATCGTCTCCCCGGGGGCAATGAGCAGTTCTTC. Its translation is CSVDRLPGGNEQFF.

This clonotype was observed once. J is TRBJ1-1 and V is TRBV20-1; D uncertain. The CDR3 sequence is 13 residues long. The V end was cut by 3 bases, the J end by 3 bases, with 11 bases between. Germline V gives CDR1 DFQATT, CDR2 SNEGSKA (reference sequence). CDR3 coding DNA: TGCAGTGCTAGGGGGTCGAGGGACACTGAAGCTTTCTTT. Translating it yields CSARGSRDTEAFF.

The chain has TRBV20-1 and TRBJ2-1; TRBD2 is a possible D gene (5 bases). CDR3 length equals 10 residues. Germline CDR1 and CDR2: DFQATT and SNEGSKA (reference sequence). V was pared by 6 bases and J by 8 bases, with 8 bases between. The CDR3 protein is CSAGDYEQFF. CDR3 DNA sequence: TGCAGTGCGGGAGATTATGAGCAGTTCTTC.

V and J are TRBV7-9 and TRBJ2-3, with a tentative D call TRBD2 (6 bases). CDR1 SEHNR and CDR2 FQNEAQ come from the germline V gene (reference sequence). The CDR3 spans 16 residues. V dropped 6 bases and J dropped 1 base, with 17 bases sitting between them. The CDR3 sequence is CASSPPVASGTDTQYF. CDR3 DNA: TGTGCCAGCAGTCCACCAGTGGCTAGCGGCACAGATACGCAGTATTTT.

V usage is TRBV27 and J usage is TRBJ2-7; no definite D call. V was trimmed by 3 bases and J by 0 bases, leaving 6 bases between them. Looked up from germline, CDR1 is MNHEY and CDR2 is SMNVEV (reference sequence). The CDR3 has 13 residues. This CDR3 reads CASSFRSSYEQYF. CDR3 DNA sequence: TGTGCCAGCAGTTTCAGAAGCTCCTACGAGCAGTACTTC.

V is TRBV23-1 and J is TRBJ2-1; TRBD2 agrees at 7 bases. TRBV23-1 belongs to the ORF category, with a function that is uncertain. The CDR3 has 14 amino acids. The V and J ends lost 0 bases and 8 bases, in that order; junction bases with no gene match: 4. CDR3 DNA: TGCGCCAGCAGTCAATCGCGGGGGTTTGATGAGCAGTTCTTC. As protein: CASSQSRGFDEQFF.

The gene calls are TRBV6-2 or TRBV6-3 and TRBJ2-7; TRBD1 matches 8 bases. CDR1 MNHEY and CDR2 SVGEGT come from the germline V gene. The CDR3 covers 14 residues. With 6 bases clipped from V and 4 bases from J, the junction kept 8 bases outside the gene matches. This CDR3 is CASRQTGTGYEQYF. The CDR3 nucleotides read TGTGCCAGCAGGCAAACCGGGACAGGATACGAGCAGTACTTC.